A single sample gave rise to the 21 T cell receptor beta chains below, sequenced in a study of blood T cell repertoires in COVID-19. Using immunoSEQ multiplex PCR, the repertoire was profiled, and TCRdb retains in-frame clones only, with some absent. Among approximately 65,000 clones listed, less than 80% were seen once. The sample consisted of peripheral blood. The receptors shown here come from a man between 60 and 70 years old with acute or convalescent COVID-19.

The chain employs TRBV2 and TRBJ1-5; TRBD1 aligns across 7 bases. V lost 6 bases, J lost 11 bases, and 13 bases stayed unmatched. Per germline, CDR1 SNHLY and CDR2 FYNNEI. This CDR3 spans 14 amino acids. The CDR3 DNA reads as TGTGCCAGCAGGGAACAGGGGCCGAGCCGGGCCCAGCATTTT. Its translation: CASREQGPSRAQHF.

This sequence joins TRBV7-8 and TRBJ2-1, with 12 bases lining up with TRBD2. Germline V lookup: CDR1 SGHVS, CDR2 FQNEAQ. Trimming at V came to 5 bases and at J to 2 bases, leaving 4 bases not matched to a gene. The CDR3 loop spans 16 amino acids. The CDR3 DNA follows: TGTGCCAGCAGCATGAGACTAGCGGGAGCCTACAATGAGCAGTTCTTC. This sequence encodes CASSMRLAGAYNEQFF.

This clone was recorded once. One end of the junction does not line up with germline, which may come from a read error. This sequence joins TRBV5-5 and TRBJ2-7; D not certain. The CDR3 spans 11 residues. CDR1 is SGHKS, CDR2 YYEKEE, per germline (reference sequence). The CDR3 region has the DNA TGTGCCAGCAGCTTGGGGTCCTCCGCAGACTTC. Its protein product is CASSLGSSADF.

This chain joins TRBV18 and TRBJ1-1; maybe TRBD1 (5 bases). The ends were cut back, 4 bases at V and 2 bases at J, with 14 bases in the middle. The V gene's germline CDR1 is KGHSH and CDR2 LQKENI. There are 15 residues in the CDR3. DNA for the CDR3: TGTGCCAGCTCACAGAAGAAGGGGATAAACACTGAAGCTTTCTTT. Protein sequence: CASSQKKGINTEAFF.

The gene calls are TRBV7-2 and TRBJ2-3; a weak D match, TRBD1 (5 bases). Per germline, CDR1 SGHTA and CDR2 FQGNSA. The CDR3 totals 14 residues. Between the trimmed V and J ends, which lost 5 bases and 5 bases, there was a span of 14 bases. CDR3 residues: CASSRPRQGDTQYF. The CDR3, as DNA: TGTGCCAGCAGCCGCCCCAGGCAGGGAGATACGCAGTATTTT.

V and J are TRBV5-5 and TRBJ2-2, with D possibly TRBD2 on 5 matching bases. Per the germline V gene, CDR1 is SGHKS and CDR2 is YYEKEE (reference sequence). V was cut by 4 bases and J by 4 bases, with 14 bases left in between. CDR3 length equals 15 residues. CDR3 bases: TGTGCCAGCAGCAATGGAGGTCCGTCCACCGGGGAGCTGTTTTTT. This encodes CASSNGGPSTGELFF. The variable domain in full, completed from reference TRBV5-5 and TRBJ2-2, reads DAGVTQSPTHLIKTRGQQVTLRCSPISGHKSVSWYQQVLGQGPQFIFQYYEKEERGRGNFPDRFSARQFPNYSSELNVNALLLGDSALYLCASSNGGPSTGELFFGEGSRLTVL.

The chain joins TRBV6-4 to TRBJ1-1, with D possibly being TRBD1 (5 bases). The CDR3 consists of 14 residues. Trimming pared 0 bases from V and 3 bases from J, leaving 8 bases between. CDR1 MRHNA and CDR2 SNTAGT come from the germline V gene. The CDR3 sequence: CASSDSGQHTEAFF. DNA for the CDR3: TGTGCCAGCAGTGACTCAGGACAACACACTGAAGCTTTCTTT.

The chain couples TRBV29-1 to TRBJ2-1; 10 bases map to TRBD2. Trimming at V came to 1 base and at J to 16 bases, leaving 19 bases not matched to a gene. Germline lookup yields CDR1 SQVTM and CDR2 ANQGSEA. This CDR3 spans 16 amino acids. Here the CDR3 DNA reads TGCAGCGTTGAAGGGCACGGGGACCTAGCGGGAGTAGGAGGATTCTTC. Protein sequence: CSVEGHGDLAGVGGFF.

The V and J genes are TRBV7-3 and TRBJ1-4; 7 bases are a match to TRBD1. J gave up 4 bases and V 0 bases, and 8 bases lay outside the gene matches. This CDR3 is 17 amino acids long. Germline V gives CDR1 SGHTA, CDR2 FQGTGA. The CDR3 sequence: CASSLTPRQGCNEKLFF. The DNA for the CDR3 is TGTGCCAGCAGCTTAACGCCCCGACAGGGATGTAATGAAAAACTGTTTTTT.

This clone was counted a few times. The chain carries TRBV6-1 and TRBJ1-2; 7 bases map to TRBD1. V was pared by 4 bases and J by 7 bases, with 15 bases of the junction left unmatched. CDR1 and CDR2 from the germline V gene are MNHNS and SASEGT. This CDR3 region has 16 residues. The CDR3 region is CASSGDSRLLSFGYTF. The CDR3 coding sequence is TGTGCCAGCAGTGGGGACAGTCGGCTTCTTTCCTTTGGCTACACCTTC.

This chain connects TRBV6-5 to TRBJ1-5; D is undetermined. Germline CDR1 reads MNHEY; CDR2 reads SVGAGI. This CDR3 region has 13 residues. The V end lost 5 bases, the J end lost 0 bases, and 5 bases lay between the germline ends. CDR3 residues: CASSPVSNQPQHF. The CDR3 nucleotides read TGTGCCAGCAGTCCCGTTAGCAATCAGCCCCAGCATTTT.

This clone was seen more than once but under ten times. V is TRBV18 and J is TRBJ2-7, with 7 bases fitting TRBD1. V dropped 3 bases and J dropped 5; count of bases not matched to a gene: 4. The CDR3 is 13 amino acids. CDR1 is KGHSH, CDR2 LQKENI, per germline. CDR3 DNA sequence: TGTGCCAGCTCACCGACAGGGTCCCACGAGCAGTACTTC. Protein product: CASSPTGSHEQYF.

The rearrangement links TRBV12-3 or TRBV12-4 to TRBJ1-6; no definite D call. The V and J ends lost 2 bases and 9 bases respectively, with 5 bases between them. This CDR3 is built from 12 residues. The CDR3 coding sequence is TGTGCCAGCAGTTTACCCCGTTCACCCCTCCACTTT. This gives the protein CASSLPRSPLHF.

This clone was recorded once. The V and J genes are TRBV6-6 and TRBJ1-1, with TRBD1 identical over 12 bases. With V trimmed by 2 bases and J by 8 bases, 9 bases remained unmatched. Germline V CDR1 and CDR2: MNHNY, SVGAGI (reference sequence). There are 16 residues in the CDR3. CDR3 amino acids: CASSYGTGGRRPEAFF. The DNA for the CDR3 is TGTGCCAGCAGTTACGGGACAGGGGGCAGAAGGCCGGAAGCTTTCTTT.

This chain uses TRBV7-2 with TRBJ2-5; 11 bases match TRBD2. The V gene end was trimmed by 4 bases and the J gene end by 5 bases; junction bases not matched to a gene: 6. The CDR3 has 15 residues. Germline V gene sequence: CDR1 SGHTA, CDR2 FQGNSA. In nucleotides, the CDR3 is TGTGCCAGCAGCTCCACTAGCGGGAGTTACGAGACCCAGTACTTC. This gives the protein CASSSTSGSYETQYF. The full variable domain, its missing parts supplied by reference TRBV7-2 and TRBJ2-5, is GAGVSQSPSNKVTEKGKDVELRCDPISGHTALYWYRQSLGQGLEFLIYFQGNSAPDKSGLPSDRFSAERTGGSVSTLTIQRTQQEDSAVYLCASSSTSGSYETQYFGPGTRLLVL.

V gene TRBV9 combines with J gene TRBJ1-3, with 12 bases aligning to TRBD1. The CDR3 sequence is 18 residues long. The V gene's germline CDR1 is SGDLS and CDR2 YYNGEE. V lost 4 bases and J lost 3; bases outside the gene matches: 11. The CDR3, as DNA: TGTGCCAGCAGCCTACTTTCCGGGACAGGGGGCTTTGGAAACACCATATATTTT. Protein product: CASSLLSGTGGFGNTIYF. Full variable domain (rest looked up from reference TRBV9 and TRBJ1-3): DSGVTQTPKHLITATGQRVTLRCSPRSGDLSVYWYQQSLDQGLQFLIQYYNGEERAKGNILERFSAQQFPDLHSELNLSSLELGDSALYFCASSLLSGTGGFGNTIYFGEGSWLTVV.

This clone was detected only once. The V call is TRBV6-5, the J call TRBJ1-2; D perhaps matches TRBD1 (6 bases). V dropped 0 bases and J dropped 6 bases, with 14 bases sitting between them. Looked up from germline, CDR1 is MNHEY and CDR2 is SVGAGI. The CDR3 is 15 amino acids. CDR3 nucleotide sequence: TGTGCCAGCAGTTACTCGAATGGGGGCGCAGATGGCTACACCTTC. This gives the protein CASSYSNGGADGYTF.

CDR3 sequence (DNA): TGTGCCAGCAGTAACCCGGGACAGGGGAGCACTGAAGCTTTCTTT. This translates into CASSNPGQGSTEAFF. The chain recombines TRBV6-6 with TRBJ1-1, with 10 bases fitting TRBD1. The V gene end was trimmed by 5 bases and the J gene end by 4 bases; junction bases not matched to a gene: 7. The CDR3 totals 15 residues. Germline CDR1 reads MNHNY; CDR2 reads SVGAGI (reference sequence).

The V gene is TRBV5-6, the J gene TRBJ2-2; 8 nucleotides align to TRBD1. V dropped 7 bases and J dropped 1; count of bases not matched to a gene: 0. This CDR3 comprises 13 residues. CDR1 is SGHDT, CDR2 YYEEEE, per germline. This CDR3 reads CASGTGNTGELFF. CDR3 nucleotides: TGTGCCAGCGGGACAGGGAACACCGGGGAGCTGTTTTTT.

The chain carries TRBV19 and TRBJ2-1; 7 positions agree with TRBD1. Germline V gene lookup returns CDR1 LNHDA and CDR2 SQIVND (reference sequence). V shed 0 bases, J shed 1 base, and the junction held 9 bases outside the gene matches. The CDR3 sequence is 18 residues long. Written as DNA, the CDR3 is TGTGCCAGTAGTATAGATCTTGGGGACAGTGATTCCTACAATGAGCAGTTCTTC. Translation gives CASSIDLGDSDSYNEQFF.

The V and J genes are TRBV20-1 and TRBJ2-2; 10 bases agree with TRBD2. CDR1 and CDR2 from the germline V gene are DFQATT and SNEGSKA (reference sequence). The CDR3 has 17 amino acids. V shed 3 bases and J 5 bases; nucleotides not matched to a gene: 12. In DNA, the CDR3 is TGCAGTGCTAGTCGGTTTAGCGGGAGGTGGGGGACCGGGGAGCTGTTTTTT. Translated: CSASRFSGRWGTGELFF.